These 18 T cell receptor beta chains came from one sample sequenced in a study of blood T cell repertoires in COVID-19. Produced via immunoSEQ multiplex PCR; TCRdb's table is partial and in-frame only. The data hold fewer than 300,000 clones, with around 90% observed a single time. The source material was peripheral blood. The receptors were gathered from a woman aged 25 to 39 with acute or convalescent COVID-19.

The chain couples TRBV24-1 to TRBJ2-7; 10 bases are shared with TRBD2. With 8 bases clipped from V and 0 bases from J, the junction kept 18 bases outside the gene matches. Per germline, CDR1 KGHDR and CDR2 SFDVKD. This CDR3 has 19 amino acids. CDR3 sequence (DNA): TGTGCCACCATTCCCAGGACAGGACTAGCGGCCTATTACTCCTACGAGCAGTACTTC. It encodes CATIPRTGLAAYYSYEQYF.

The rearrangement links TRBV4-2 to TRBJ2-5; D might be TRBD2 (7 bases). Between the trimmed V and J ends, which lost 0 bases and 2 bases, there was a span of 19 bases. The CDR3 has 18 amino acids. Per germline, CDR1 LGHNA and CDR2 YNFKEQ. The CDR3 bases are TGTGCCAGCAGCCAAGATAGGGGACTAACCGGGACACAAGAGACCCAGTACTTC. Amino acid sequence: CASSQDRGLTGTQETQYF.

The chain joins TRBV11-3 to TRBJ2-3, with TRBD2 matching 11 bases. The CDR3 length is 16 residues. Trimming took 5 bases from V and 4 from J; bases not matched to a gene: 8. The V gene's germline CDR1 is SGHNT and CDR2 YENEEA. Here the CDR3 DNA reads TGTGCCAGCAGCAGAGGGACTAGCGGCCGGTCAGATACGCAGTATTTT. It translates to CASSRGTSGRSDTQYF. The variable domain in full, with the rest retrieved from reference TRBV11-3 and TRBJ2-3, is EAGVVQSPRYKIIEKKQPVAFWCNPISGHNTLYWYLQNLGQGPELLIRYENEEAVDDSQLPKDRFSAERLKGVDSTLKIQPAELGDSAVYLCASSRGTSGRSDTQYFGPGTRLTVL.

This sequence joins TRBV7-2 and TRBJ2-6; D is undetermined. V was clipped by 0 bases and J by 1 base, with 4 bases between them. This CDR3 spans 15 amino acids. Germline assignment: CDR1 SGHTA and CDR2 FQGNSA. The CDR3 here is CASSLASSGANVLTF. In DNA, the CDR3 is TGTGCCAGCAGCTTAGCGAGTTCTGGGGCCAACGTCCTGACTTTC.

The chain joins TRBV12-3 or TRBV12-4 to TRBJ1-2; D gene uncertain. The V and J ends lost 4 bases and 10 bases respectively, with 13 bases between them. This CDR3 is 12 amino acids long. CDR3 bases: TGTGCCAGCAGTTCATCGACGGGATCCTACACCTTC. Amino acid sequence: CASSSSTGSYTF.

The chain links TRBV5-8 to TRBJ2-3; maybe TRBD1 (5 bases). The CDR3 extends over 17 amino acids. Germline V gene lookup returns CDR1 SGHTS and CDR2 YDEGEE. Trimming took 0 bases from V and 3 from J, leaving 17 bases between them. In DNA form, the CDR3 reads TGTGCCAGCAGCTTGGGTCTGCAGGGCGGCTCAACAGATACGCAGTATTTT. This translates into CASSLGLQGGSTDTQYF.

The CDR3, as DNA: TGTGCCAGCATTTCGTGGGGGCATCAGCCCCAGCATTTT. Protein: CASISWGHQPQHF. This sequence joins TRBV12-3 or TRBV12-4 and TRBJ1-5; the D gene is possibly TRBD1 (6 bases). Trimming stripped 7 bases from V and 5 bases from J, with 12 bases between. This CDR3 has 13 amino acids.

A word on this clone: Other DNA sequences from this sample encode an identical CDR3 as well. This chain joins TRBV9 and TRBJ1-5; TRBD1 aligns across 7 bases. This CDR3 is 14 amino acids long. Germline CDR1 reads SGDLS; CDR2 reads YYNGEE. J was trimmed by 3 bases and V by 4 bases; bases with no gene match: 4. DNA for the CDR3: TGTGCCAGCAGCCGGACAGGTAACAATCAGCCCCAGCATTTT. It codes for CASSRTGNNQPQHF.

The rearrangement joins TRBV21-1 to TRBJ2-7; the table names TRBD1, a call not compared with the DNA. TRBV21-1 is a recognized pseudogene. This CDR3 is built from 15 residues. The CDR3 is CASSKKGQGINEQYF. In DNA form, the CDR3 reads TGTGCCAGCAGCAAAAAAGGACAGGGGATTAACGAGCAGTACTTC.

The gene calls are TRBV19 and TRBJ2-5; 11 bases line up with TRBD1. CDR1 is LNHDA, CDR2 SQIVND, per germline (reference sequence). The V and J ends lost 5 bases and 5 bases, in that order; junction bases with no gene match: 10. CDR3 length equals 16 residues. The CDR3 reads CASSLRTGGPSETQYF. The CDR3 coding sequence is TGTGCCAGTAGTCTCCGGACAGGGGGCCCGTCGGAGACCCAGTACTTC. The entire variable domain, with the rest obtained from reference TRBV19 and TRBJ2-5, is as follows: DGGITQSPKYLFRKEGQNVTLSCEQNLNHDAMYWYRQDPGQGLRLIYYSQIVNDFQKGDIAEGYSVSREKKESFPLTVTSAQKNPTAFYLCASSLRTGGPSETQYFGPGTRLLVL.

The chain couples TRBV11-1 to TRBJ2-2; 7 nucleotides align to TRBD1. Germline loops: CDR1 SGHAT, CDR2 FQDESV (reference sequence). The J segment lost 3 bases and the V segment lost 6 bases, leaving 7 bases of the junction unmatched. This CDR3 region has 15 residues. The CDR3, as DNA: TGTGCCAGCAGGACAACAGGGGTTCACACCGGGGAGCTGTTTTTT. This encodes CASRTTGVHTGELFF.

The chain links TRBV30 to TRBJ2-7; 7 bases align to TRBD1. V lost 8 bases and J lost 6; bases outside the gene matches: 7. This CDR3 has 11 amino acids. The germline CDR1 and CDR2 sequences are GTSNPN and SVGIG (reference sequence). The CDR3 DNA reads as TGTGCCGGAGAACAGGGGCGCGAGCAGTACTTC. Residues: CAGEQGREQYF.

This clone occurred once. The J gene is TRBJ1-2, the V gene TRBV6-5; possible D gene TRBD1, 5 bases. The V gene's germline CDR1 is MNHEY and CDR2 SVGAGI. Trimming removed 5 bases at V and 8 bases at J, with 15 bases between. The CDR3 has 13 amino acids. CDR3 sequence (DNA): TGTGCCAGCAGTACGACAGTTTTAAAGGGCTACACCTTC. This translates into CASSTTVLKGYTF.

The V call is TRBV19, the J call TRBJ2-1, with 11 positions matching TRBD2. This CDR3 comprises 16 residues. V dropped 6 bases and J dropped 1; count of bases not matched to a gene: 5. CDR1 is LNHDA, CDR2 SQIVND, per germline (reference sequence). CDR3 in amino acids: CASSLIAGGSYNEQFF. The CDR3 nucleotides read TGTGCCAGTAGCCTAATAGCGGGAGGGTCCTACAATGAGCAGTTCTTC.

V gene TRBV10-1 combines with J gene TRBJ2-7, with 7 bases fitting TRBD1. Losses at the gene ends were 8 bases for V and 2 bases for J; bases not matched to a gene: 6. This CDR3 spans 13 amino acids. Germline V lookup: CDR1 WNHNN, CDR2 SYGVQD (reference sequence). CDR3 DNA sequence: TGCGCCAGCGGGGCGACAGGGACCTACGAGCAGTACTTC. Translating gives CASGATGTYEQYF.

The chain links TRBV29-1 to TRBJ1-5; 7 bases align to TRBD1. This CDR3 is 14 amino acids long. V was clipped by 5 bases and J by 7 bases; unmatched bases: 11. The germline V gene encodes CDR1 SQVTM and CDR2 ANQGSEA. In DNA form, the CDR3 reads TGCAGCGTTAGGGACAAGGGGGCGAAACAGCCCCAGCATTTT. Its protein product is CSVRDKGAKQPQHF.

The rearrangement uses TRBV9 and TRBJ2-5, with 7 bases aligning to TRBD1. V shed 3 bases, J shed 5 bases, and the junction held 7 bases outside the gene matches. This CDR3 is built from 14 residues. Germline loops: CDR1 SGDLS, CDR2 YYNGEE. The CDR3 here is CASSEQGIRETQYF. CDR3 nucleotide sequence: TGTGCCAGCAGCGAACAGGGGATCCGGGAGACCCAGTACTTC.

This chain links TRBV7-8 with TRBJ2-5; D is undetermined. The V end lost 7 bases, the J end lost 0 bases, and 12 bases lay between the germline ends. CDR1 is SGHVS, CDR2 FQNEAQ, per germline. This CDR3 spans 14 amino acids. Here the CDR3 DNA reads TGTGCCAGCATCCACCCCCGGGACCAAGAGACCCAGTACTTC. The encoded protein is CASIHPRDQETQYF.